These T cell receptor beta chains were read from a single sample in a study of cytomegalovirus exposure and HLA in healthy donors. Method: immunoSEQ multiplex PCR; TCRdb's copy keeps in-frame clones and lacks some. This sample carries about 270,000 clones, 80% to 90% of them seen once, and the ten largest clones take 3.5% to 4%. The specimen was PBMCs. These receptors all come from a man aged 35-49 years in good health and CMV-seropositive. CDR3s leave out the opening cysteine and the closing phenylalanine or tryptophan. Clone sizes are given selectively: once, few, many, or a class where the clone is expanded.

J,V,size,CDR3
TRBJ1-4,TRBV11-2,NA,ASSPDRRGPSGGGEKLF
TRBJ2-3,TRBV19,NA,ATRARHGGFTDTQY
TRBJ2-1,TRBV9,NA,ASSVGGSGSYNEQF
TRBJ2-2,TRBV2,NA,ASSSTGTGPTGELF
TRBJ2-7,TRBV7-7,NA,ASSSGTAGSYEQY
TRBJ1-4,TRBV10-3,NA,AIRQGGNEKLF
TRBJ2-5,TRBV2,NA,ASRLLAGAETQY
TRBJ2-3,TRBV29-1,NA,SVAAGGTTDTQY
TRBJ2-7,TRBV28,NA,ASSSRTAYEQY
TRBJ2-1,TRBV18,NA,ASSSQSGSYNEQF
TRBJ2-7,TRBV5-1,NA,ASSLDLAGGEQY
TRBJ2-1,TRBV2,NA,ASKGREGYNEQF
TRBJ1-4,TRBV4-1,NA,ASTLNPDRGEKLF
TRBJ1-2,TRBV20-1,NA,SARGGPGYT
TRBJ1-1,TRBV6-6,NA,ASSPLGGAMDTEAF
TRBJ2-7,TRBV19,NA,ASSTPTAAGAYEQY
TRBJ2-1,TRBV7-3,NA,ASSLPSGGYNEQF
TRBJ2-7,TRBV10-3,NA,ATQTVTNEQY
TRBJ1-3,TRBV18,NA,ASSPQGGGNTIY
TRBJ2-4,TRBV27,NA,ASREIAKNIQY
TRBJ2-7,TRBV4-2,NA,ASSQGGAGYEQY
TRBJ1-2,TRBV5-6,once,ASSLKESYGYT
TRBJ2-7,TRBV15,NA,ATRGQGNEQY
TRBJ1-2,TRBV9,NA,ASSVLPGTGGDGYT
TRBJ2-7,TRBV6-6,NA,ASSSIFDRGAEQY
TRBJ2-3,TRBV27,NA,ASSFLLGLPGTQY
TRBJ2-7,TRBV9,NA,ASAPGSGSYEQY
TRBJ2-3,TRBV10-1,NA,ASSECEREGSPTDTQY
TRBJ2-7,TRBV28,NA,ASTPPGLAGGSEQY
TRBJ2-3,TRBV7-2,once,ASCIGGLAGADTQY
TRBJ2-5,TRBV6-6,NA,ASSFGETQY
TRBJ2-3,TRBV2,NA,ASKRVGSGTDTQY
TRBJ2-3,TRBV10-3,NA,AISGGQGWSTDTQY
TRBJ2-3,TRBV27,NA,ASRPGATDTQY
TRBJ2-3,TRBV18,few,ASSPGLAGADTQY
TRBJ2-7,TRBV5-8,once,ASSGVGTSGYEQY
TRBJ2-1,TRBV2,NA,ASSEGWGAGHEQF
TRBJ2-3,TRBV27,NA,ASRTGVGTDTQY
NA,TRBV5-1,NA,ASSQDRPSYEQY
TRBJ2-2,TRBV27,NA,ASSLFGTGANTGELF
TRBJ2-3,TRBV10-3,NA,AISEEGDTQY
TRBJ2-1,TRBV19,NA,ASSMLREDEQF
TRBJ2-5,TRBV2,NA,ASSEARTRY
TRBJ1-2,TRBV10-2,NA,ASWPGQGDYGYT
TRBJ2-2,TRBV7-3,NA,ASSPSNTGELF
TRBJ1-2,TRBV5-4,NA,ASSPSAGFDGYT
TRBJ1-2,TRBV5-1,few,ASSQGGGDYGYT
TRBJ2-3,TRBV5-1,once,ASSFPTSTDTQY
TRBJ1-2,TRBV14,NA,ASSQDRGGRYYGYT
TRBJ2-7,TRBV10-1,NA,ASRDTHSYEQY
TRBJ2-5,TRBV9,NA,ASSRRDYQETQY
TRBJ2-7,TRBV28,NA,ASRDSGRGDYEQY
TRBJ2-1,TRBV29-1,NA,SVPTGTRIHEQF
TRBJ1-1,TRBV11-2,few,ASSLEVQGLMNTEAF